This T cell receptor (beta chain) was captured by sequencing in a study of blood T cell repertoires in COVID-19. In Seattle, patients joined the study during active infection and were tracked longitudinally. The table came from immunoSEQ multiplex PCR; TCRdb's copy has only in-frame clones and leaves some out. The sample has 390,000 or so clones, around 90% seen once. The specimen was peripheral blood. This clonotype was obtained from a woman under 40 with COVID-19, enrolled during active disease.

For the CDR3, the DNA is TGTGCCAGTAGTACCTCCGGGACAGAGCCGGGGGAGCAGTACTTC. It encodes CASSTSGTEPGEQYF. This rearrangement joins TRBV19 to TRBJ2-7, with 7 bases that match TRBD1. V shed 4 bases and J 7 bases; nucleotides not matched to a gene: 13. This CDR3 spans 15 amino acids. The germline gives CDR1 LNHDA, CDR2 SQIVND (reference sequence).